The 30 T cell receptor beta chains listed next were all sequenced from one sample in a study of T cell changes during pregnancy in multiple sclerosis. Libraries were prepared by immunoSEQ multiplex PCR; TCRdb keeps only in-frame clonotypes and omits some of them. The profile shows about 77,000 clones, approximately 94% of them singletons. The specimen comprised peripheral blood, sampled after pregnancy. These receptors were collected from a female donor in good health, enrolled as a control in a pregnancy study.

This clone was counted a few times. This chain joins TRBV4-1 and TRBJ1-4; no definite D call. Germline V gene data show CDR1 as MGHRA and CDR2 as YSYEKL. V was shortened by 8 bases and J by 3 bases, with 10 bases between the two germline ends. The CDR3 runs to 13 residues. The CDR3 DNA is TGCGCCAGCGCCTCGCAGGCTAATGAAAAACTGTTTTTT. Its translation: CASASQANEKLFF.

The V gene is TRBV30, the J gene TRBJ2-5; D is undetermined. The assigned J gene may be wrong: the sequence end matches TRBJ2-7 better. Germline V gives CDR1 GTSNPN, CDR2 SVGIG (reference sequence). The CDR3 loop spans 12 amino acids. The CDR3 region has the DNA TGTGCCTGGAGCCGAGTGGTATACGAGCAGTACTTC. Translated, it gives CAWSRVVYEQYF.

In this sample, this clone turned up a few times. The V and J genes are TRBV6-1 and TRBJ2-7; 10 bases match TRBD1. Germline trimming cut 4 bases from V and 2 bases from J; bases unmatched to any gene: 5. The CDR3 runs to 15 residues. Germline CDR1 and CDR2: MNHNS and SASEGT. The CDR3 DNA is TGTGCCAGCAGTGCTCCCGACAGGGGGCCCTACGAGCAGTACTTC. Its protein is CASSAPDRGPYEQYF.

The chain is built from TRBV6-6 and TRBJ2-7; 10 bases match TRBD1. The germline CDR1 and CDR2 sequences are MNHNY and SVGAGI (reference sequence). The V gene end was trimmed by 6 bases and the J gene end by 6 bases; junction bases not matched to a gene: 8. This CDR3 has 14 residues. In DNA, the CDR3 is TGTGCCAGCAGGAAGGACGGGGACAGGGGCGAGCAGTACTTC. This translates into CASRKDGDRGEQYF.

The chain carries TRBV7-8 and TRBJ2-7, with a weak D call TRBD1 (6 bases). The ends were cut back, 0 bases at V and 5 bases at J, with 14 bases in the middle. This CDR3 region has 15 residues. CDR1 and CDR2 (germline): SGHVS, FQNEAQ. CDR3 sequence reads: CASSLAFGTRHEQYF. In DNA, the CDR3 is TGTGCCAGCAGCTTAGCCTTTGGGACACGCCACGAGCAGTACTTC.

V usage is TRBV4-3 and J usage is TRBJ1-2; D possibly corresponds to TRBD1 (6 bases). This CDR3 spans 18 amino acids. The germline V gene has CDR1 LGHNA and CDR2 YSLEER. V was cut by 4 bases and J by 6 bases, with 27 bases left in between. The CDR3 region is CASSPAAARQAAGNGYTF. CDR3 bases: TGCGCCAGCAGCCCGGCTGCCGCAAGACAGGCCGCTGGGAATGGCTACACCTTC.

The rearrangement uses TRBV29-1 and TRBJ1-1; no firm D call. Germline V gene data show CDR1 as SQVTM and CDR2 as ANQGSEA. This CDR3 region has 13 residues. Trimming cost V 4 bases and J 3 bases, with 12 bases left between them. This CDR3 reads CSVARNSHTEAFF. In DNA, the CDR3 is TGCAGCGTTGCAAGAAACTCGCACACTGAAGCTTTCTTT. The variable domain in full, completed from reference TRBV29-1 and TRBJ1-1, reads SAVISQKPSRDICQRGTSLTIQCQVDSQVTMMFWYRQQPGQSLTLIATANQGSEATYESGFVIDKFPISRPNLTFSTLTVSNMSPEDSSIYLCSVARNSHTEAFFGQGTRLTVV.

This chain joins TRBV30 and TRBJ2-4; tentative D call: TRBD2 (6 bases). Trimming removed 2 bases from V and 1 base from J, with 9 bases in between. Per the germline V gene, CDR1 is GTSNPN and CDR2 is SVGIG (reference sequence). This CDR3 comprises 14 residues. CDR3: CAWSRRDAKNIQYF. The DNA of the CDR3 is TGTGCCTGGAGTAGGAGGGATGCCAAAAACATTCAGTACTTC.

CDR3 loop: CASATRDYSNQPQHF. The CDR3 DNA reads TGTGCCAGCGCTACGAGAGATTATAGCAATCAGCCCCAGCATTTT. V usage is TRBV6-1 and J usage is TRBJ1-5; no clear D. The CDR3 has 15 amino acids. Looked up from germline, CDR1 is MNHNS and CDR2 is SASEGT. V lost 8 bases and J lost 0, with 14 bases in between.

The chain carries TRBV7-2 and TRBJ1-3; D unresolved. Between the trimmed V and J ends, which lost 5 bases and 0 bases, there was a span of 14 bases. This CDR3 comprises 16 residues. Germline V gene sequence: CDR1 SGHTA, CDR2 FQGNSA. The CDR3 DNA follows: TGTGCCAGCAGCGCGTCAATGGTTATCTCTGGAAACACCATATATTTT. Residues: CASSASMVISGNTIYF.

The V call is TRBV7-9, the J call TRBJ2-5; D not resolved. The ends were cut back, 6 bases at V and 4 bases at J, with 15 bases in the middle. Germline V gene data show CDR1 as SEHNR and CDR2 as FQNEAQ (reference sequence). The CDR3 has 14 amino acids. In nucleotides, the CDR3 is TGTGCCAGCAGTCTTACGGGTTTAGGAGAGACCCAGTACTTC. It translates to CASSLTGLGETQYF.

V gene TRBV10-1 combines with J gene TRBJ2-3; tentative D call: TRBD1 (6 bases). Trimming took off 3 bases at V and 2 bases at J, with 18 bases between the two ends. The germline gives CDR1 WNHNN, CDR2 SYGVQD (reference sequence). This CDR3 comprises 17 residues. The CDR3 nucleotides read TGCGCCAGCAGTGACTCTGCACAATCAGGGGACACAGATACGCAGTATTTT. Protein product: CASSDSAQSGDTDTQYF.

J is TRBJ2-1 and V is TRBV7-2, with D possibly being TRBD2 (5 bases). V lost 5 bases and J 10 bases, leaving 21 bases between the germline ends. Germline loops: CDR1 SGHTA, CDR2 FQGNSA. The CDR3 spans 15 residues. This chain's CDR3 is CASSPAVGRFGEQFF. In DNA, the CDR3 is TGTGCCAGCAGCCCCGCGGTTGGGAGATTCGGGGAGCAGTTCTTC.

The chain employs TRBV5-8 and TRBJ1-1; 9 bases are a match to TRBD1. There are 15 residues in the CDR3. Germline assignment: CDR1 SGHTS and CDR2 YDEGEE. The trim removed 0 bases at V and 0 bases at J, leaving 0 bases unmatched. In DNA, the CDR3 is TGTGCCAGCAGCTTGGGGGACAGGGTGAACACTGAAGCTTTCTTT. Residues: CASSLGDRVNTEAFF.

This sequence joins TRBV7-2 and TRBJ2-3, with D perhaps matching TRBD2 (6 bases). Trimming shortened V by 5 bases and J by 4 bases, and 19 bases separated the two germline ends. Germline CDR1 is SGHTA and CDR2 is FQGNSA. The CDR3 extends over 16 amino acids. The CDR3 coding sequence is TGTGCCAGCAGCCTCGGGAGTTCCGTGAGGTCAGATACGCAGTATTTT. Amino acid sequence: CASSLGSSVRSDTQYF.

The chain carries TRBV6-4 and TRBJ2-5; TRBD2 matches at 8 bases. This CDR3 comprises 13 residues. Germline lookup yields CDR1 MRHNA and CDR2 SNTAGT. Trimming removed 8 bases from V and 1 base from J; junction bases left unmatched: 3. The CDR3 DNA reads TGTGCCAGCGAGACTAGCGTCCAAGAGACCCAGTACTTC. It translates to CASETSVQETQYF.

The chain combines TRBV7-3 with TRBJ2-7, with 9 positions matching TRBD1. J gave up 3 bases and V 0 bases, and 3 bases lay outside the gene matches. CDR3 length equals 15 residues. Per germline, CDR1 SGHTA and CDR2 FQGTGA. This chain's CDR3 is CASSLTGTGNYEQYF. As DNA, the CDR3 is TGTGCCAGCAGCTTAACCGGGACAGGGAACTACGAGCAGTACTTC.

This clone appeared once. The chain recombines TRBV7-9 with TRBJ1-2; 7 nucleotides line up with TRBD1. The J segment lost 7 bases and the V segment lost 0 bases, leaving 2 bases of the junction unmatched. The CDR3 covers 13 residues. CDR1 SEHNR and CDR2 FQNEAQ come from the germline V gene (reference sequence). The chain's CDR3 is CASSLAQGGGYTF. Written as DNA, the CDR3 is TGTGCCAGCAGCTTAGCCCAGGGGGGTGGCTACACCTTC.

The rearrangement uses TRBV19 and TRBJ2-6, with 12 bases aligning to TRBD1. Germline CDR1 LNHDA, CDR2 SQIVND (reference sequence). Trimming cost V 5 bases and J 0 bases; bases outside gene matches: 14. This CDR3 comprises 21 residues. As DNA, the CDR3 is TGTGCCAGTAGTGAGTGGGACAGGGGGCGTCAGTTTGTCTCTGGGGCCAACGTCCTGACTTTC. This encodes CASSEWDRGRQFVSGANVLTF.

The J gene is TRBJ1-1, the V gene TRBV7-2; D is perhaps TRBD1 (5 bases). Trimming took 1 base from V and 5 from J, leaving 14 bases between them. The length of the CDR3 is 15 residues. CDR1 SGHTA and CDR2 FQGNSA come from the germline V gene. The CDR3 here is CASSLVAGLQTEAFF. The DNA of the CDR3 is TGTGCCAGCAGCTTAGTTGCAGGGTTACAGACTGAAGCTTTCTTT.

The chain has TRBV5-4 and TRBJ2-2; 8 bases map to TRBD1. CDR3 size: 16 residues. The germline V gene encodes CDR1 SGHNT and CDR2 YYREEE (reference sequence). The CDR3 loop reads CASSETGVSNTGELFF. In DNA, the CDR3 is TGTGCTAGTAGCGAGACAGGGGTGTCGAACACCGGGGAGCTGTTTTTT.

This chain connects TRBV28 to TRBJ2-7; D remains unclear. Per the germline V gene, CDR1 is MDHEN and CDR2 is SYDVKM. V shed 3 bases and J shed 4 bases, with 7 bases lying between them. The CDR3 totals 12 residues. The CDR3 region has the DNA TGTGCCAGCAGTTTTCCGGGTTACGAGCAGTACTTC. The encoded protein is CASSFPGYEQYF.

This clone was recorded a few times. V and J are TRBV7-2 and TRBJ2-2; D is unclear. V was clipped by 5 bases and J by 3 bases, with 10 bases between them. CDR1 is SGHTA and CDR2 is FQGNSA in the germline V gene. This CDR3 has 14 residues. CDR3 nucleotides: TGTGCCAGCAGCCCCAGGATCGACACCGGGGAGCTGTTTTTT. Translation: CASSPRIDTGELFF.

This clone came up once. CDR3 nucleotide sequence: TGTGCCCTCGGGGGGAGGGATGAGCAGTTCTTC. It is translated as CALGGRDEQFF. The chain couples TRBV15 to TRBJ2-1; TRBD2 agrees at 7 bases. CDR3 length equals 11 residues. Per germline, CDR1 LNHNV and CDR2 YYDKDF (reference sequence). Trimming took 11 bases from V and 8 from J; bases not matched to a gene: 6.

The rearrangement joins TRBV19 to TRBJ1-6; TRBD1 is a possible D gene (5 bases). CDR3 length: 13 amino acids. V was pared by 0 bases and J by 14 bases, with 11 bases between. Per the germline V gene, CDR1 is LNHDA and CDR2 is SQIVND (reference sequence). The CDR3 here is CASSIDLPGALHF. DNA of the CDR3: TGTGCCAGTAGTATAGATCTTCCGGGGGCCCTCCACTTT.

The gene calls are TRBV2 and TRBJ2-7; 9 bases are a match to TRBD2. Germline V gives CDR1 SNHLY, CDR2 FYNNEI. The CDR3 has 14 amino acids. V dropped 5 bases and J dropped 4; count of bases not matched to a gene: 6. The CDR3 sequence is CASSLASGVYEQYF. CDR3 bases: TGTGCCAGCAGTCTGGCTAGCGGGGTTTACGAGCAGTACTTC.

The CDR3 reads CASSDPRGPFYSNQPQHF. The CDR3 nucleotides read TGTGCCAGCAGTGACCCGCGGGGGCCCTTTTATAGCAATCAGCCCCAGCATTTT. This chain uses TRBV6-1 with TRBJ1-5; the D gene is possibly TRBD1 (6 bases). In germline, CDR1 is MNHNS, CDR2 SASEGT. This CDR3 spans 18 amino acids. V lost 3 bases and J 0 bases, leaving 18 bases between the germline ends.

The CDR3 coding sequence is TGTGCCAGCAGTGATAGCGGGGGAACGAACACCGGGGAGCTGTTTTTT. Translation: CASSDSGGTNTGELFF. The chain has TRBV2 and TRBJ2-2, with TRBD2 matching 9 bases. Trimming took 3 bases from V and 0 from J; bases not matched to a gene: 2. There are 16 residues in the CDR3. CDR1 and CDR2 (germline): SNHLY, FYNNEI.

The J gene is TRBJ2-2, the V gene TRBV29-1, with 10 bases identical to TRBD1. J was trimmed by 7 bases and V by 6 bases; bases with no gene match: 8. Germline values: CDR1 SQVTM, CDR2 ANQGSEA. The CDR3 loop spans 14 amino acids. The CDR3 DNA sequence: TGCAGCGTCGCCGGGACAGGGGAGGTCGGGGAGCTGTTTTTT. Its protein is CSVAGTGEVGELFF.

The table lists this clone with a count of one. The chain has TRBV5-1 and TRBJ2-1, with D uncertain. Looked up from germline, CDR1 is SGHRS and CDR2 is YFSETQ. Trimming pared 0 bases from V and 6 bases from J, leaving 10 bases between. This CDR3 contains 14 residues. The CDR3 DNA sequence: TGCGCCAGCAGCTTGGTGGCCGGAGTCAATGAGCAGTTCTTC. It yields the protein CASSLVAGVNEQFF.